This is a list of T cell receptor beta chains from one sample in a study of response to subunit inactivated influenza vaccine. TCRdb ran MiXCR on the RT-PCR reads and lists one entry per CDR3 protein. The table records about 780,000 distinct CDR3 sequences, around 18% of them present only once. Sequenced material: PBMCs from blood, taken 5 to 6 days after vaccination. The source is a man over 45 who received an inactivated influenza vaccine. Each CDR3 is given with its conserved first and last residue. The D gene is left open where the match is weak. Clone sizes are given selectively: once, few, many, or a class where the clone is expanded.

TRBJ1-2	TRBV20-1	many	16	-	TGCAGTGCTAGGCCATTGGACCGGTATCCTAACTATGGCTACACCTTC	CSARPLDRYPNYGYTF
TRBJ2-7	TRBV4-3	few	16	TRBD2	TGCGCCAGCAGCCAAGAAGTCGCTAGCGGGAGCCACGAGCAGTACTTC	CASSQEVASGSHEQYF
TRBJ2-2	TRBV2	few	14	-	TGTGCCAGCAACGTCAAAACTACCTCCGGGGAGCTGTTTTTT	CASNVKTTSGELFF
TRBJ1-2	TRBV3-1	few	12	TRBD1	TGTGCCAGCAGCCGCAGGGGGGAAGGCTACACCTTC	CASSRRGEGYTF
TRBJ1-5	TRBV6-2/TRBV6-3	few	11	-	TGTGCCAGCACGGACAATCAGCCCCAGCATTTT	CASTDNQPQHF
TRBJ2-3	TRBV12-3/TRBV12-4	many	15	-	TGTGCCAGCAGTTTACGGCGGGCCAGCACAGATACGCAGTATTTT	CASSLRRASTDTQYF
TRBJ2-5	TRBV10-3	few	17	TRBD2	TGTGCCATCAGTGAGGTTAGCGGGGGGTCGTACCAAGAGACCCAGTACTTC	CAISEVSGGSYQETQYF
TRBJ1-2	TRBV5-1	-	15	TRBD1	TGCGCCAGCAGCTTCGGACAGGCCACTAACTATGGCTACACCTTC	CASSFGQATNYGYTF
TRBJ2-1	TRBV7-9	few	11	-	TGTGCCAGCGTCATTCTCGGTGAGCAGTTCTTC	CASVILGEQFF
TRBJ2-7	TRBV7-2	-	13	TRBD2	TGTGCCAGCAGCGCGGGGGGGCCGTTCGAGCAGTACTTC	CASSAGGPFEQYF
TRBJ1-5	TRBV4-3	few	15	-	TGCGCCAGCAGCCTGGGAGTGGGGCTCAATCAGCCCCAGCATTTT	CASSLGVGLNQPQHF
TRBJ2-1	TRBV5-1	-	12	TRBD2	TGCGCCAGCAGCGGGGGACTAGGGATGCTGTTCTTC	CASSGGLGMLFF
TRBJ2-1	TRBV2	few	16	TRBD2	TGTGCCAGCAGTGACCCTCGGCTAGCGGGAGCCAATGAGCAGTTCTTC	CASSDPRLAGANEQFF